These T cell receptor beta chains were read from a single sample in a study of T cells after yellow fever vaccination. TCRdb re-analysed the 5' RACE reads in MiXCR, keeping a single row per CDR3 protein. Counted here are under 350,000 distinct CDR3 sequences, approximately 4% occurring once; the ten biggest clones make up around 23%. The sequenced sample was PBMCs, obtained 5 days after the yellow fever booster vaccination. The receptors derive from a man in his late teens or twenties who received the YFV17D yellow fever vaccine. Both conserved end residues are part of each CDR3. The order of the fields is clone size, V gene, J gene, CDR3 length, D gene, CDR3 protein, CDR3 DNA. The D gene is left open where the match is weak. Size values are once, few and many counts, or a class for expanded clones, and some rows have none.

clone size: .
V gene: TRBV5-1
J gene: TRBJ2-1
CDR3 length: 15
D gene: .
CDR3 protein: CASSLAQLEYNEQFF
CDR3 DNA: TGCGCCAGCAGCTTGGCCCAGTTGGAATACAATGAGCAGTTCTTC

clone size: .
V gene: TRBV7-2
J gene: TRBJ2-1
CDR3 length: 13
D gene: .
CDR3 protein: CATVAVSYNEQFF
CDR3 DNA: TGTGCCACGGTCGCAGTCTCCTACAATGAGCAGTTCTTC

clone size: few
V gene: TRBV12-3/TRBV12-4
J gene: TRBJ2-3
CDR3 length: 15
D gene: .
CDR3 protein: CASSLGQGWSDTQYF
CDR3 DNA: TGTGCCAGCAGTTTAGGGCAGGGTTGGTCAGATACGCAGTATTTT

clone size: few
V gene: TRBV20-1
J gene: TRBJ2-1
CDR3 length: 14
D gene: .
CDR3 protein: CSARDRVIWTEQFF
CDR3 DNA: TGCAGTGCTAGAGATCGCGTCATATGGACAGAGCAGTTCTTC

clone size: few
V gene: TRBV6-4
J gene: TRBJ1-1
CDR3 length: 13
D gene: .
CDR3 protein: CASSDSSYTEAFF
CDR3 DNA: TGTGCCAGCAGTGACTCGTCGTACACTGAAGCTTTCTTT

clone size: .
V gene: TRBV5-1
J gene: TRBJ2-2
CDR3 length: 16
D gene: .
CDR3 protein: CASSLETGQNTGELFF
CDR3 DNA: TGCGCCAGCAGCTTGGAGACGGGTCAGAACACCGGGGAGCTGTTTTTT

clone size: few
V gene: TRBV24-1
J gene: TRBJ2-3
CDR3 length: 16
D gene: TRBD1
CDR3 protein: CATSAPDRSSTDTQYF
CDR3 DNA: TGTGCCACCAGTGCTCCGGACAGGTCTAGCACAGATACGCAGTATTTT

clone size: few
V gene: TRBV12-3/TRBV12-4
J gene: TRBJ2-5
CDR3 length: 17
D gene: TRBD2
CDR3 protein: CASSPLRAGDVSETQYF
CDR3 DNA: TGTGCCAGCAGCCCACTCAGGGCGGGGGATGTATCAGAGACCCAGTACTTC

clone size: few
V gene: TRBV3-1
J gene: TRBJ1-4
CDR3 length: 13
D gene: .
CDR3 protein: CASSQVHKEKLFF
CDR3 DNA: TGTGCCAGCAGCCAAGTCCATAAGGAAAAACTGTTTTTT

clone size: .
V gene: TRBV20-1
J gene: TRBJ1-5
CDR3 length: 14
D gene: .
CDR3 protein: CSASRDGRNQPQHF
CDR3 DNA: TGCAGTGCTAGCCGGGACGGCCGCAATCAGCCCCAGCATTTT

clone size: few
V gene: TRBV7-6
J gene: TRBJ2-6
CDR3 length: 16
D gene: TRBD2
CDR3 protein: CASSPRGGAGANVLTF
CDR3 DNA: TGTGCCAGCAGCCCCCGGGGGGGGGCTGGGGCCAACGTCCTGACTTTC

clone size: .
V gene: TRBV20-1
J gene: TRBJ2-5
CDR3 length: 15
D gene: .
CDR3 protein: CSATPQWPQQETQYF
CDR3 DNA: TGCAGTGCCACACCTCAGTGGCCTCAACAAGAGACCCAGTACTTC

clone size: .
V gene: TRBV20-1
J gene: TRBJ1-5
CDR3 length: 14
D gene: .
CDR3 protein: CSADRPSSNQPQHF
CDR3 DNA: TGCAGTGCTGATCGACCGAGTTCCAATCAGCCCCAGCATTTT

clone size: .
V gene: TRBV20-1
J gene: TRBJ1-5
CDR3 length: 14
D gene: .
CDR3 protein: CSAREGGTNQPQHF
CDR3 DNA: TGCAGTGCTAGAGAGGGGGGCACGAATCAACCCCAGCATTTT

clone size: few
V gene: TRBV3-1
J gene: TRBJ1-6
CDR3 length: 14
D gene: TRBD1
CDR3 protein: CASSINRGGSPLHF
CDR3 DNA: TGTGCCAGCAGCATAAACAGGGGAGGTTCACCCCTCCACTTT

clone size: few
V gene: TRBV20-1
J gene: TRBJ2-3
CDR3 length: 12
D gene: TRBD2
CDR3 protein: CSARGTIDTQYF
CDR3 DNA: TGCAGTGCTCGAGGGACTATAGATACGCAGTATTTT

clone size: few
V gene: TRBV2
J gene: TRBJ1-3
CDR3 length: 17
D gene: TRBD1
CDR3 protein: CASISLNRDSSGNTIYF
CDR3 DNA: TGTGCCAGCATTTCCCTAAACCGGGACAGCTCTGGAAACACCATATATTTT

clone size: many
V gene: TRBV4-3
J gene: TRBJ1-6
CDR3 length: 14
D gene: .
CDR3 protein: CASSLGPNRSPLHF
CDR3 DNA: TGCGCCAGCAGCCTCGGTCCCAATCGGTCACCCCTCCACTTT